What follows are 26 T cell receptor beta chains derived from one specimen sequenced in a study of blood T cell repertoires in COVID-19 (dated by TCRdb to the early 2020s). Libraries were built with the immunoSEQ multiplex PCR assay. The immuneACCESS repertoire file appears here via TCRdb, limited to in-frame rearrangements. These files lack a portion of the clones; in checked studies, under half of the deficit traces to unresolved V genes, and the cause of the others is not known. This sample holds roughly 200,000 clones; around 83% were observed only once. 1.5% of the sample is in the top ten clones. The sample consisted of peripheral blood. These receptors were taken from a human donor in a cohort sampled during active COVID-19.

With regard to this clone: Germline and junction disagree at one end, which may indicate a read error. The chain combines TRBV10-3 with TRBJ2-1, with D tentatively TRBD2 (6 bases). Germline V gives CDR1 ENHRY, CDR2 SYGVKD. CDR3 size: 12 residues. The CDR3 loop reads CAISEYREKAIF. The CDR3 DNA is TGTGCCATCAGTGAGTACCGGGAGAAGGCGATCTTC.

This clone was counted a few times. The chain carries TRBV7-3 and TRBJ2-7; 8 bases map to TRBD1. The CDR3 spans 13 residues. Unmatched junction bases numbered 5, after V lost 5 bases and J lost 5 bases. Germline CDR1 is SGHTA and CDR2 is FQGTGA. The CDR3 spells CASSAVTGDEQYF. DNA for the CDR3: TGTGCCAGCAGCGCCGTGACAGGGGACGAGCAGTACTTC.

CDR3 in amino acids: CASSPRQDLLRTYEQYF. In DNA, the CDR3 is TGTGCCAGCAGTCCTAGACAGGACCTCCTAAGAACCTACGAGCAGTACTTC. This chain joins TRBV6-6 and TRBJ2-7; D perhaps matches TRBD1 (6 bases). Germline CDR1 and CDR2: MNHNY and SVGAGI (reference sequence). The V gene lost 5 bases and the J gene lost 2 bases, with 22 bases spanning the gap. The CDR3 has 17 residues.

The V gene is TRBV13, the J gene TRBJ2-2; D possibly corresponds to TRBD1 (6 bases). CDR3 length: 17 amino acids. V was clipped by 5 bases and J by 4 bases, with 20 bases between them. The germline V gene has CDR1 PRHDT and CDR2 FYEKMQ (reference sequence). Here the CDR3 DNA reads TGTGCCAGCAGCAACTTTGCAGGGGAAAGATCCACCGGGGAGCTGTTTTTT. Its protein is CASSNFAGERSTGELFF.

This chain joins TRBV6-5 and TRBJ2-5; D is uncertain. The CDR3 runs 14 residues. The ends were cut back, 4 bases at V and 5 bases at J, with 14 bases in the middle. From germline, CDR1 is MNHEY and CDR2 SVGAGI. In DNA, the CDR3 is TGTGCCAGCAGTTGGAGTGTAAGAACGGAGACCCAGTACTTC. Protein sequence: CASSWSVRTETQYF.

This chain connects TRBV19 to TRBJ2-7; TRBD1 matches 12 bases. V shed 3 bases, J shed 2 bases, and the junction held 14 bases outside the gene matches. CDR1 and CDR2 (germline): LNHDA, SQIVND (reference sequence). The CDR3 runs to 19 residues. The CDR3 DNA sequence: TGTGCCAGTAGTATCGCCGGGACAGGGGGCCCTTTGATGACCTACGAGCAGTACTTC. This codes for CASSIAGTGGPLMTYEQYF.

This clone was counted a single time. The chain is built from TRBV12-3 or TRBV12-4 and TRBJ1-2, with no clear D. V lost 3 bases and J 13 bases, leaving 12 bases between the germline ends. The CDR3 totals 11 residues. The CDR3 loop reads CASSLGRASTF. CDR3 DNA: TGTGCCAGCAGTTTGGGGAGGGCAAGCACCTTC.

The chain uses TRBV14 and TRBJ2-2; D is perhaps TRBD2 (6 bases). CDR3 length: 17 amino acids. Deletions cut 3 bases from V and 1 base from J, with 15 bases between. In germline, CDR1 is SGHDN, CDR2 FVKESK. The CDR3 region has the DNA TGTGCCAGCAGCCAGCTACCCGGGACTTTGAACACCGGGGAGCTGTTTTTT. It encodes CASSQLPGTLNTGELFF.

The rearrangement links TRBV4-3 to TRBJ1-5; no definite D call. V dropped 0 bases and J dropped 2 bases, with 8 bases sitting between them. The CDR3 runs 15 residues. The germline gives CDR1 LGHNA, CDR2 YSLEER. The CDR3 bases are TGCGCCAGCAGCCAAGATCGGTTCGGCAATCAGCCCCAGCATTTT. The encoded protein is CASSQDRFGNQPQHF.

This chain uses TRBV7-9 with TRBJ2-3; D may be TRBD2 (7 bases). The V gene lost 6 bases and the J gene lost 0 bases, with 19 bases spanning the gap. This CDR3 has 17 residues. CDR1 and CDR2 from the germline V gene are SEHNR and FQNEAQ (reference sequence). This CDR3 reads CASSLRGAGVSTDTQYF. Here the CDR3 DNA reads TGTGCCAGCAGTTTACGGGGGGCTGGAGTTAGCACAGATACGCAGTATTTT.

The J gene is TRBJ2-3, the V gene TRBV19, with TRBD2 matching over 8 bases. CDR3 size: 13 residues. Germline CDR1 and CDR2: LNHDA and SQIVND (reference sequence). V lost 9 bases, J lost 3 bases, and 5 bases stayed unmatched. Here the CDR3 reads CASRGLATDTQYF. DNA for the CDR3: TGTGCCAGCAGAGGACTAGCAACAGATACGCAGTATTTT.

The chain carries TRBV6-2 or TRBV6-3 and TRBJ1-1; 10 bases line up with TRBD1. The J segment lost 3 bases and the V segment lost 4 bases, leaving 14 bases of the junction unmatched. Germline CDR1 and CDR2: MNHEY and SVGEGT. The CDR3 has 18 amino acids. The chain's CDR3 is CASSLALGQGVRDTEAFF. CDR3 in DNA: TGTGCCAGCAGTTTGGCCCTTGGACAGGGGGTCAGGGACACTGAAGCTTTCTTT.

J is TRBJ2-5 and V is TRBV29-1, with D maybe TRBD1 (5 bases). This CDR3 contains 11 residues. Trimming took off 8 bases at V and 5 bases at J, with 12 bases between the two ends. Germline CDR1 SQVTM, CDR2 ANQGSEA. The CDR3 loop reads CSSKAGETQYF. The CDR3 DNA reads TGCAGCTCAAAAGCAGGGGAGACCCAGTACTTC.

The DNA for the CDR3 is TGTGCCAGCGGACTAGGGTACGGCTACACCTTC. Residues: CASGLGYGYTF. This chain connects TRBV28 to TRBJ1-2, with D unclear. Germline V gives CDR1 MDHEN, CDR2 SYDVKM. With 8 bases removed from V and 8 bases from J, the gap between germline ends came to 12 bases. The CDR3 loop spans 11 amino acids.

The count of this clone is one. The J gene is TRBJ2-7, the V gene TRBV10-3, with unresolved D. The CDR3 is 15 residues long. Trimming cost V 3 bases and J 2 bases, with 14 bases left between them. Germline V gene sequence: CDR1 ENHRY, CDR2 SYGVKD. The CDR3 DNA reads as TGTGCCATCAGTGATTTGACACTGAACCCCTACGAGCAGTACTTC. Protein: CAISDLTLNPYEQYF.

The CDR3 is CASSELETGAGELFF. DNA of the CDR3: TGTGCCAGCAGTGAACTGGAGACAGGGGCCGGGGAGCTGTTTTTT. The rearrangement joins TRBV25-1 to TRBJ2-2, with TRBD1 identical over 8 bases. Germline CDR1 is MGHDK and CDR2 is SYGVNS. V was pared by 2 bases and J by 6 bases, with 5 bases of the junction left unmatched. CDR3 length: 15 residues.

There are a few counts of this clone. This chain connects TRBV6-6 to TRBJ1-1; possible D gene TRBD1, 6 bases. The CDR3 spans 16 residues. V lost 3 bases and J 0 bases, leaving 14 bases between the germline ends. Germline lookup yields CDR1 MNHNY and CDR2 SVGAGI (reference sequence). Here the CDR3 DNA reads TGTGCCAGCAGTTATCTCCCCGGGGGGCTGAACACTGAAGCTTTCTTT. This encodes CASSYLPGGLNTEAFF.

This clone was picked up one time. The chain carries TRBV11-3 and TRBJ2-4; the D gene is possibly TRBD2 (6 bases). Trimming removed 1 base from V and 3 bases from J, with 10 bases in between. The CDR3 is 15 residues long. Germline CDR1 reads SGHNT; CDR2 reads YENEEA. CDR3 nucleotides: TGTGCCAGCAGCTTAGGGGCAGCGGGCAAAAACATTCAGTACTTC. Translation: CASSLGAAGKNIQYF. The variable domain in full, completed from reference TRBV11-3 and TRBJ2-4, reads EAGVVQSPRYKIIEKKQPVAFWCNPISGHNTLYWYLQNLGQGPELLIRYENEEAVDDSQLPKDRFSAERLKGVDSTLKIQPAELGDSAVYLCASSLGAAGKNIQYFGAGTRLSVL.

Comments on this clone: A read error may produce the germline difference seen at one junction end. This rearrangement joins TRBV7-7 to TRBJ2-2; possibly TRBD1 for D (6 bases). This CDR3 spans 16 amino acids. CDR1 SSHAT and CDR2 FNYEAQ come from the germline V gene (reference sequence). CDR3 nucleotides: TGTGCTAGCAGCTTAGGGCGGACAGTGAACACCGGGGAGCTGTTTTTT. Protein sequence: CASSLGRTVNTGELFF.

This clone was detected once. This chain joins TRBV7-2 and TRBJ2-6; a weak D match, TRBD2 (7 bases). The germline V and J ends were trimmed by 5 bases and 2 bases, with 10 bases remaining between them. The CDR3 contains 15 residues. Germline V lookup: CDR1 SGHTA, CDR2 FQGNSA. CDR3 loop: CASSRGGTGANVLTF. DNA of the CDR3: TGTGCCAGCAGCAGGGGGGGAACTGGGGCCAACGTCCTGACTTTC.

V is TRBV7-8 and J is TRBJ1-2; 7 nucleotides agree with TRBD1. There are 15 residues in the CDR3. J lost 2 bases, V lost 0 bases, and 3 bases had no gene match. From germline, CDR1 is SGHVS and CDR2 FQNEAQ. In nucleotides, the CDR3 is TGTGCCAGCAGCTTAGCGGGGACAGCCAACTATGGCTACACCTTC. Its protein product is CASSLAGTANYGYTF.

In DNA form, the CDR3 reads TGCACCAGCAGAACGACTAGCGGGGGGTCCTCCTACGAGCAGTACTTC. Its protein is CTSRTTSGGSSYEQYF. This chain links TRBV1 with TRBJ2-7; TRBD2, as called in the table, went unchecked against the DNA. TRBV1 is annotated as a pseudogene. The CDR3 sequence is 16 residues long.

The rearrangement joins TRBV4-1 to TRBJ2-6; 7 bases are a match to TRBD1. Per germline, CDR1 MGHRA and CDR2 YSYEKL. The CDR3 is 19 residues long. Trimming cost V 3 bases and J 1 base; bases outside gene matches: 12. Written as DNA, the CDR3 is TGCGCCAGCAGCCACACCCCGGGACAGAGTAGGTCTGGGGCCAACGTCCTGACTTTC. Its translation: CASSHTPGQSRSGANVLTF.

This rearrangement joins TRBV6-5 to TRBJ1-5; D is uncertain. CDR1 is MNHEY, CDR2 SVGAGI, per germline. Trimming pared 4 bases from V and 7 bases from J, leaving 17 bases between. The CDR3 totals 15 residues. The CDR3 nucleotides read TGTGCCAGCAGTTCGGGATCCAGAGGGAGGCAGCCCCAGCATTTT. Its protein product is CASSSGSRGRQPQHF.

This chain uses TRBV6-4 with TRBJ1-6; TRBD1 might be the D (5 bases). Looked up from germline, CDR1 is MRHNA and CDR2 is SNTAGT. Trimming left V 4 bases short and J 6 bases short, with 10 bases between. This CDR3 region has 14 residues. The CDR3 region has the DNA TGTGCCAGCAGTGCGGGGGAAGGTAATTCACCCCTCCACTTT. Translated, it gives CASSAGEGNSPLHF.

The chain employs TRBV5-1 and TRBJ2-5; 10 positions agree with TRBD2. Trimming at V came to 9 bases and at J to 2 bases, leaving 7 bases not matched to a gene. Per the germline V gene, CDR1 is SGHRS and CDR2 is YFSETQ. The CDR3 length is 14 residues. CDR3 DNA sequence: TGCGCCACCCGGACTAGCGGAGATCAAGAGACCCAGTACTTC. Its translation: CATRTSGDQETQYF.